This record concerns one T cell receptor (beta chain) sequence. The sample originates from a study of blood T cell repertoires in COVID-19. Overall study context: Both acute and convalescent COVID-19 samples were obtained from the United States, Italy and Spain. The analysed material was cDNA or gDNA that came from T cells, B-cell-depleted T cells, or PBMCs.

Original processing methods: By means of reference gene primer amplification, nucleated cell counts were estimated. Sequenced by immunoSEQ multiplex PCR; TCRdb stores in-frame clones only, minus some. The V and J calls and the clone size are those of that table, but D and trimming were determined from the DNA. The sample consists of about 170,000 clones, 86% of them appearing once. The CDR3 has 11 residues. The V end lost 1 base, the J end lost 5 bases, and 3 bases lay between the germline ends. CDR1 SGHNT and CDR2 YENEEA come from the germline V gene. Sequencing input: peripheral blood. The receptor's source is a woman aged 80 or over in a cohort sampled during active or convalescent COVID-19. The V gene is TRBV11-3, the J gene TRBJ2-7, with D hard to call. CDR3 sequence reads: CASSLVDEQYF. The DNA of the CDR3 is TGTGCCAGCAGCTTAGTCGACGAGCAGTACTTC.